This T cell receptor beta chain emerged from a study of low-dose radiotherapy and immunotherapy resistance in tumors. Overall study context: Treatment consisted of nivolumab 240 mg every two weeks and ipilimumab 1 mg/kg every six weeks, given intravenously to patients.

The CDR3 length is 13 residues. Germline V gives CDR1 LNHDA, CDR2 SQIVND (reference sequence). V lost 9 bases to trimming and J lost 1 base, with 12 bases between them. Described time point: before trial treatment. Both TCRalpha and TCRbeta chains were reverse transcribed with V-gene-specific primers. TCR amplification used around 20 PCR cycles, a constant-region primer and a V-primer adapter. MiXCR, applied by TCRdb to the reads, yields one record per CDR3 protein. This sample yields 65,000 to 90,000 distinct CDR3 sequences, of which about 20% are seen a single time; roughly 6% belongs to the top ten.

The origin of this receptor is a male donor with prostate cancer. This material consisted of PBMCs, taken before treatment. V and J are TRBV19 and TRBJ1-1; D perhaps matches TRBD1 (5 bases). This CDR3 is CASRGQANTEAFF. The CDR3 DNA reads TGTGCCAGCCGGGGCCAAGCGAACACTGAAGCTTTCTTT.